This entry describes one T cell receptor (beta chain). No antigen is known for it. Method: immunoSEQ multiplex PCR; TCRdb's copy keeps in-frame clones and lacks some. Among fewer than 45,000 clones, nearly 95% were seen once, and the ten largest hold 6.5% to 9.5%. The sample comes from a study of T cells in tuberculosis. Study-level background: A South African cohort included IGRA-negative adolescents, latently infected IGRA-positive adolescents and adults with active tuberculosis. Study conclusions and caveats: Using the GMM-specific repertoire gave 85% to 90% accuracy versus around 74% with motifs.

The ends lost 3 bases at V and 4 bases at J; junction bases unmatched: 8. Germline CDR1 reads LNHDA; CDR2 reads SQIVND (reference sequence). The CDR3 has 16 residues. The sequenced sample consisted of PBMCs. This TCR derives from a donor aged 10 to 29 with latent tuberculosis or without tuberculosis infection. The chain recombines TRBV19 with TRBJ1-2, with 10 bases lining up with TRBD1. The CDR3 coding sequence is TGTGCCAGTAGTATCGACAGGGGGCAAGGAAGCTATGGCTACACCTTC. Amino acid sequence: CASSIDRGQGSYGYTF.